This section outlines one T cell receptor (beta chain) sequence together with its context. Its antigen target is currently unknown. It has no much larger one-base neighbor in the sample; base qualities were not kept. Healthy HIV-negative adults with no recently reported acute infections or vaccinations were included as donors. Only Caucasian adults living in Nashville, Tennessee, USA were represented among the donors. For unsorted samples, about 90 million PBMCs were counted, and genomic DNA was extracted using the QIAamp DNA Blood Mini kit. Blood was obtained by leukapheresis, after which PBMCs were separated by Ficoll-Histopaque density gradient centrifugation and cryopreserved in liquid nitrogen vapor phase. The data stem from a study of shared clonotypes between healthy human individuals (dated by TCRdb to about 2020). Background for the entire study: Three men and two women, aged 18 to 49 years, made up the cohort. To estimate repertoire size and how much clonotype sharing occurs between individuals, the study deeply sequenced the blood TCR repertoires of about five healthy adults. To increase sequencing depth and limit assay-specific biases, TCR repertoire library preparation and sequencing were carried out by different laboratories using diverse techniques. Per donor, leukapheresis produced somewhere between about 0.85 and 8.9 billion PBMCs. Here is what the overall study found, with its caveats: Based on pairwise subsampling, the degree of clonotype sharing among donors was expected to be affected by sequencing depth. Sampling was restricted to blood, and TCR repertoires in tissue are likely to differ from TCR repertoires in blood. The genetic and exposure-history diversity represented was limited by the small number of donors.

Using the deep immunoSEQ assay, TCR CDR3 regions were amplified from genomic DNA by multiplex PCR. Extracted genomic DNA from each cell subset was spread evenly across all wells of several immunoSEQ 96-well plates, with each plate serving as a replicate. Each replicate PCR for unsorted PBMC received roughly 300 ng genomic DNA, equal to 30,000 to 35,000 T cell genomes. Ten immunoSEQ deep assay plates were used to sequence unsorted PBMC genomic DNA. Purified libraries were quantified with a Qubit 3.0 fluorometer, sized on a Bioanalyzer 2100, and re-quantified with the KAPA Library Quantification kit. Every immunoSEQ 96-well plate was sequenced on a separate single-read 150-cycle Illumina NextSeq 550 flow cell. The original pipeline was this. Because only junctional sequences without quality scores were contained in the immunoSEQ output, filtering matching that applied to full-length reads could not be performed. To assign V/J genes and CDR3, sequences were annotated against IMGT germline references using PyIR, a Python wrapper for IgBLAST v1.9. Reads with weak V/J assignments (E-value above 1e-6), missing CDR3, stop codons, out-of-frame junctions, or ambiguous translated residues were removed. V3J clonotypes were defined as sequences sharing the same inferred V gene, J gene, and CDR3 amino acid sequence. Percentage overlap between repertoires was calculated by dividing the number of shared unique clonotypes by the size of the smaller repertoire. Three approaches were used to assess repertoire richness: RTK rarefaction, the Chao1 estimator, and Recon v2.1 estimates of unobserved clonotypes. TCRdb mirrors the immuneACCESS table, restricted to in-frame sequences. Some clones are absent from its copies; in checked studies, under half trace to an unresolved V gene, and the reason for the others is unknown. D and trimming were read from the DNA, whereas the V and J calls and clone size are those reported in that table. This sample has some 470,000 clones in its table, and over 65% of those were observed once. Together, the top ten hold roughly 13% of the sample.

There are 14 amino acids in the CDR3, from cysteine to phenylalanine inclusive. Of the read, only the CDR3 DNA is kept; its 42 bases are in frame from base 1. V ends up 7 bases short and J 6 bases short, with an unmatched junction base count of 5. Reading the germline V gene gives CDR1 SNHLY and CDR2 FYNNEI. The clonotype comes from a woman between 40 and 50 years old in good health. Some clones in this sample may be carry-over from other donors' samples. The rearrangement joined TRBV2 to TRBJ1-5; the junction holds 11 bases that match TRBD1. The sequencing input was PBMCs. The CDR3 protein is CASKTGTGGQPQHF. The DNA sequence reads TGTGCCAGCAAAACCGGGACAGGGGGTCAGCCCCAGCATTTT. The variable domain in full, with residues beyond the CDR3 obtained from the reference TRBV2 and TRBJ1-5 genes, is EPEVTQTPSHQVTQMGQEVILRCVPISNHLYFYWYRQILGQKVEFLVSFYNNEISEKSEIFDDQFSVERPDGSNFTLKIRSTKLEDSAMYFCASKTGTGGQPQHFGDGTRLSIL.